These T cell receptor beta chains were read from a single sample in a study of blood T cell repertoires in COVID-19. Repertoires were generated with immunoSEQ multiplex PCR, while TCRdb's copy carries only in-frame clones and drops some. This sample has about 320,000 clones, with under 90% found just once. The sequenced sample was PBMCs or T cells enriched from blood (not recorded which). Receptors originate from a man between 60 and 75 years old who had recovered from COVID-19. Both conserved end residues are trimmed from each CDR3.

v_call: TRBV7-9; j_call: TRBJ1-1; cdr3_aa: ASSNQGDDTEAF
v_call: TRBV7-9; j_call: TRBJ2-2; cdr3_aa: ASSLQGSTGELF
v_call: TRBV6-5; j_call: TRBJ1-6; cdr3_aa: ASSFIPRDYNSPLH
v_call: TRBV6-5; j_call: TRBJ2-5; cdr3_aa: ASSLRTSGWETQY
v_call: TRBV24-1; j_call: TRBJ2-2; cdr3_aa: ATSEGTSGSPGELF
v_call: TRBV9; j_call: TRBJ2-3; cdr3_aa: ASSGRTGDGADTQY
v_call: TRBV5-3; j_call: TRBJ2-5; cdr3_aa: ARSPWGEIAEGQETQY
v_call: TRBV14; j_call: TRBJ2-1; cdr3_aa: ASSELRMGHISEQF
v_call: TRBV27; j_call: TRBJ1-4; cdr3_aa: ASNMTERANEKLF
v_call: TRBV7-2; j_call: TRBJ1-5; cdr3_aa: ASSYDSSNQPQH
v_call: TRBV2; j_call: TRBJ2-3; cdr3_aa: ASSESPGSTDTQY
v_call: TRBV19; j_call: TRBJ2-4; cdr3_aa: ASSFQGANIQY
v_call: TRBV6-5; j_call: TRBJ1-1; cdr3_aa: ATTYSAGGGGAEAF
v_call: TRBV3-1/TRBV3-2; j_call: TRBJ1-2; cdr3_aa: ASSQEPDLRGYT
v_call: TRBV6-2/TRBV6-3; j_call: TRBJ1-2; cdr3_aa: ASSYQQGAWYGYT
v_call: TRBV28; j_call: TRBJ2-2; cdr3_aa: ASRLLAPGELF
v_call: TRBV15; j_call: TRBJ2-1; cdr3_aa: ATKPPGASGHEQF
v_call: TRBV3-1/TRBV3-2; j_call: TRBJ1-2; cdr3_aa: ASSPGQGAYGYT
v_call: TRBV10-3; j_call: TRBJ2-7; cdr3_aa: AIARDSNSYEQY
v_call: TRBV5-1; j_call: TRBJ1-2; cdr3_aa: ASSGQGTNYGYT
v_call: TRBV4-3; j_call: TRBJ2-3; cdr3_aa: ASSTSGRGTDTQY
v_call: TRBV28; j_call: TRBJ1-5; cdr3_aa: ASSRTDSNQPQH
v_call: TRBV30; j_call: TRBJ2-6; cdr3_aa: AWSVQLAGGSGANVLT